The 17 T cell receptor beta chains below come from one sample, sequenced in a study of beta chain features in type 1 diabetes. Notes on the study in general: Shorter TCRB CDR3s, moderately but significantly so, were found in Type 1 diabetes patients in all four CD4+ subsets.

The sequenced template was cDNA made from the entire isolated RNA. Sequencing used immunoSEQ multiplex PCR; TCRdb keeps in-frame clones, though not all of them. The sample shows under 400,000 clones, roughly an eighth of them seen only once. Their cognate antigens are unknown. Source material: naive CD4+ T cells from blood. These receptors all stem from a woman aged 18-29 years with type 1 diabetes.

The V and J genes are TRBV9 and TRBJ2-3; TRBD2 aligns across 8 bases. The CDR3 loop spans 16 amino acids. Germline CDR1 SGDLS, CDR2 YYNGEE. V was clipped by 0 bases and J by 2 bases; unmatched bases: 5. The CDR3 nucleotides read TGTGCCAGCAGCGTAGTAAGCGGGGGCAACACAGATACGCAGTATTTT. As protein: CASSVVSGGNTDTQYF.

V and J are TRBV9 and TRBJ1-1, with 11 positions matching TRBD1. V was pared by 2 bases and J by 3 bases, with 6 bases of the junction left unmatched. The CDR3 consists of 16 residues. Germline CDR1 reads SGDLS; CDR2 reads YYNGEE. The CDR3 DNA reads TGTGCCAGCAGCGTGGGGGACAGGGGGACCTACACTGAAGCTTTCTTT. This encodes CASSVGDRGTYTEAFF.

This clone was recorded a few times. The chain couples TRBV2 to TRBJ2-3; D unclear. The ends were cut back, 3 bases at V and 3 bases at J, with 7 bases in the middle. This CDR3 contains 13 residues. Per germline, CDR1 SNHLY and CDR2 FYNNEI. CDR3: CASSDTFTDTQYF. For the CDR3, the DNA is TGTGCCAGCAGTGATACTTTTACAGATACGCAGTATTTT.

The chain couples TRBV2 to TRBJ2-7; the match to TRBD2 covers 8 bases. The CDR3 loop spans 15 amino acids. CDR1 is SNHLY and CDR2 is FYNNEI in the germline V gene. J lost 4 bases, V lost 1 base, and 6 bases had no gene match. The CDR3 is CASSEGGGNFYEQYF. DNA for the CDR3: TGTGCCAGCAGTGAAGGCGGGGGGAACTTTTACGAGCAGTACTTC.

The rearrangement joins TRBV9 to TRBJ1-1; the match to TRBD1 covers 7 bases. V trimming: 1 base; J trimming: 4 bases; junction bases outside the gene matches: 10. Germline V gene lookup returns CDR1 SGDLS and CDR2 YYNGEE. The length of the CDR3 is 16 residues. CDR3 amino acids: CASSVTATGVGTEAFF. The CDR3 DNA reads as TGTGCCAGCAGCGTAACCGCCACAGGGGTGGGCACTGAAGCTTTCTTT.

This rearrangement joins TRBV30 to TRBJ1-3; no reliable D call. CDR3 length equals 15 residues. The germline V and J ends were trimmed by 2 bases and 0 bases, with 11 bases remaining between them. The V gene's germline CDR1 is GTSNPN and CDR2 SVGIG (reference sequence). CDR3 DNA sequence: TGTGCCTGGAGTTTGGGCCCTGGCTCTGGAAACACCATATATTTT. This codes for CAWSLGPGSGNTIYF.

This clone was picked up a small number of times. This chain connects TRBV9 to TRBJ2-2; D possibly corresponds to TRBD2 (6 bases). V lost 0 bases and J 3 bases, leaving 12 bases between the germline ends. This CDR3 has 16 amino acids. In germline, CDR1 is SGDLS, CDR2 YYNGEE. Written as DNA, the CDR3 is TGTGCCAGCAGCGTAGCGGGTGGCGGGGACACCGGGGAGCTGTTTTTT. Protein product: CASSVAGGGDTGELFF.

The chain joins TRBV5-1 to TRBJ2-3; TRBD1 might be the D (5 bases). Germline V gene data show CDR1 as SGHRS and CDR2 as YFSETQ. Deletions cut 4 bases from V and 3 bases from J, with 18 bases between. This CDR3 has 16 residues. This chain's CDR3 is CASSHTPGPGTDTQYF. The CDR3 DNA reads as TGCGCCAGCAGCCACACACCGGGCCCAGGGACAGATACGCAGTATTTT.

This chain links TRBV11-1 with TRBJ2-1, with TRBD1 identical over 7 bases. Per germline, CDR1 SGHAT and CDR2 FQDESV (reference sequence). The CDR3 spans 16 residues. V shed 4 bases and J 7 bases; nucleotides not matched to a gene: 13. CDR3 amino acids: CASSSPLKTGSNEQFF. The CDR3 coding sequence is TGTGCCAGCAGCTCTCCCCTGAAGACAGGGTCGAATGAGCAGTTCTTC.

This clone was seen only a few times. V usage is TRBV15 and J usage is TRBJ1-2, with 9 bases aligning to TRBD1. J lost 5 bases, V lost 1 base, and 5 bases had no gene match. The CDR3 contains 15 residues. Looked up from germline, CDR1 is LNHNV and CDR2 is YYDKDF (reference sequence). This chain's CDR3 is CATSRGTGDGYGYTF. The CDR3, as DNA: TGTGCCACCAGCAGAGGGACAGGGGACGGATATGGCTACACCTTC.

The genes are TRBV13 and TRBJ2-7; no definite D call. CDR1 and CDR2 (germline): PRHDT, FYEKMQ (reference sequence). V was cut by 4 bases and J by 6 bases, with 13 bases left in between. The length of the CDR3 is 13 residues. The CDR3: CASSSAVPREQYF. CDR3 DNA: TGTGCCAGCAGCTCCGCGGTTCCTCGCGAGCAGTACTTC.

The sample holds a few counts of this clone. The chain couples TRBV7-2 to TRBJ2-2; 8 bases agree with TRBD1. V dropped 1 base and J dropped 5; count of bases not matched to a gene: 0. The CDR3 sequence is 14 residues long. Germline V gene data show CDR1 as SGHTA and CDR2 as FQGNSA. The CDR3 nucleotides are TGTGCCAGCAGCTTAGGGACAGGGACCGGGGAGCTGTTTTTT. Translation gives CASSLGTGTGELFF. The full variable domain, rest sourced from reference TRBV7-2 and TRBJ2-2, is GAGVSQSPSNKVTEKGKDVELRCDPISGHTALYWYRQSLGQGLEFLIYFQGNSAPDKSGLPSDRFSAERTGGSVSTLTIQRTQQEDSAVYLCASSLGTGTGELFFGEGSRLTVL.

In its sample, this clone was seen a few times. The chain combines TRBV13 with TRBJ2-5; D remains ambiguous. Between the trimmed V and J ends, which lost 5 bases and 0 bases, there was a span of 16 bases. The V gene's germline CDR1 is PRHDT and CDR2 FYEKMQ (reference sequence). The CDR3 covers 16 residues. CDR3 in amino acids: CASSRYSGYNQETQYF. CDR3 nucleotide sequence: TGTGCCAGCAGCCGATATTCCGGGTACAACCAAGAGACCCAGTACTTC. The variable domain in full, with the rest retrieved from reference TRBV13 and TRBJ2-5, is AAGVIQSPRHLIKEKRETATLKCYPIPRHDTVYWYQQGPGQDPQFLISFYEKMQSDKGSIPDRFSAQQFSDYHSELNMSSLELGDSALYFCASSRYSGYNQETQYFGPGTRLLVL.

This clone showed up just a few times. The chain joins TRBV7-9 to TRBJ2-7; 9 nucleotides match TRBD1. The germline V gene has CDR1 SEHNR and CDR2 FQNEAQ (reference sequence). CDR3 size: 15 residues. V lost 5 bases and J lost 4; bases outside the gene matches: 9. The CDR3 region is CASSRTQGAKYEQYF. The CDR3 coding sequence is TGTGCCAGCAGCAGGACACAGGGGGCGAAGTACGAGCAGTACTTC.

The rearrangement uses TRBV7-9 and TRBJ1-2; TRBD1 might be the D (6 bases). Trimming took off 5 bases at V and 8 bases at J, with 12 bases between the two ends. This CDR3 contains 12 residues. Per the germline V gene, CDR1 is SEHNR and CDR2 is FQNEAQ (reference sequence). In nucleotides, the CDR3 is TGTGCCAGCAGCCCCGAAAGGGGGGGCTACACCTTC. It specifies CASSPERGGYTF.

This sequence joins TRBV4-2 and TRBJ2-7, with D possibly matching TRBD1 (5 bases). CDR1 is LGHNA and CDR2 is YNFKEQ in the germline V gene. V lost 0 bases and J lost 2, with 11 bases in between. This CDR3 is 15 amino acids long. The CDR3 loop is CASSQEPGLPYEQYF. The CDR3 region has the DNA TGTGCCAGCAGCCAAGAGCCAGGGCTACCCTACGAGCAGTACTTC.

V gene TRBV19 combines with J gene TRBJ2-4; 9 positions match TRBD2. The CDR3 loop spans 16 amino acids. Trimming at V came to 7 bases and at J to 0 bases, leaving 7 bases not matched to a gene. The germline V gene has CDR1 LNHDA and CDR2 SQIVND (reference sequence). CDR3: CASMVAGGVAKNIQYF. CDR3 in DNA: TGTGCCAGTATGGTTGCGGGAGGGGTAGCCAAAAACATTCAGTACTTC.